This is a list of T cell receptor beta chains from one sample in a study of blood T cell repertoires in COVID-19. Sequencing used immunoSEQ multiplex PCR; TCRdb keeps in-frame clones, though not all of them. The sample shows about 200,000 clones, about nine tenths of them seen only once. Material: peripheral blood. These receptors all stem from an elderly man with acute or convalescent COVID-19. CDR3s include the opening cysteine and the closing phenylalanine or tryptophan. D genes are given only for firm matches. Clone size appears in some rows only: once, few, many, or a class for an expanded clone.

>TRBJ2-7|NA|TRBD2|TRBV28
TGTGCCAGCAGCCGGCCCCCAGGGAGGGTGAAATACGAGCAGTACTTC
CASSRPPGRVKYEQYF
>TRBJ2-1|few|TRBD2|TRBV27
TGTGCCAGCAAAGGGGTCGGCGGGAGTCCGGGGTTCAATGAGCAGTTCTTC
CASKGVGGSPGFNEQFF
>TRBJ2-1|NA|NA|TRBV3-1/TRBV3-2
TGTGCCAGCAGCCAAGATTGGGGCAGCTCCTACAATGAGCAGTTCTTC
CASSQDWGSSYNEQFF
>TRBJ2-5|NA|NA|TRBV5-5
TGTGCCAGCAGCTTCCCACAAGAGACCCAGTACTTC
CASSFPQETQYF
>TRBJ2-3|NA|NA|TRBV2
TGTGCCAGCAGAGACCTAGCGTTTAGCACAGATACGCAGTATTTT
CASRDLAFSTDTQYF
>TRBJ2-2|once|TRBD2|TRBV7-3
TGTGCCAGCAGCTTGATGGGACTAGCGGGAAACACCGGGGAGCTGTTTTTT
CASSLMGLAGNTGELFF
>TRBJ2-1|NA|NA|TRBV27
TGTGCCAGCAGTCCGGGGACAGGGGCCCGACTAGCGGGATCTTACTGGCAGTTCTTC
CASSPGTGARLAGSYWQFF
>TRBJ1-2|NA|TRBD1|TRBV5-1
TGCGCCAGCAGCGCGGGACAGACGGGCTATGGCTACACCTTC
CASSAGQTGYGYTF
>TRBJ2-6|NA|TRBD1|TRBV27
TGTGCCAGCGCGGTAGGGGGCGGGGCCAACGTCCTGACTTTC
CASAVGGGANVLTF
>TRBJ2-2|once|NA|TRBV21-1
TGTGCCAGCAGCAAAGGTAAGGGGAAACACCTTTCCACCGGGGAGCTGTTTTTT
CASSKGKGKHLSTGELFF
>TRBJ1-1|NA|TRBD1|TRBV5-6
TGTGCCAGCAGCCAGGGGGTCCTACGGTCGGACACTGAAGCTTTCTTT
CASSQGVLRSDTEAFF
>TRBJ2-2|NA|TRBD2|TRBV3-1/TRBV3-2
TGTGCCAGCAGCCCGCGATTAAGGACTAGCGGGAAAGGTTCCGGGGAGCTGTTTTTT
CASSPRLRTSGKGSGELFF
>TRBJ2-7|NA|NA|TRBV6-5
TGTGCCAGCAGTTACGGTCGAGGGTCCTACGAGCAGTACTTC
CASSYGRGSYEQYF
>TRBJ1-1|NA|NA|TRBV6-5
TGTGCCAGCAGTTACCAGGAAGACACTGAAGCTTTCTTT
CASSYQEDTEAFF
>TRBJ2-7|NA|TRBD2|TRBV5-4
TGTGCCAGCAGCAGTAGGACTAGCGCACCGAACTACGAGCAGTACTTC
CASSSRTSAPNYEQYF
>TRBJ2-2|NA|TRBD2|TRBV9
TGTGCCAGCAGCGTAGTAGCTAGCGGGAACACCGGGGAGCTGTTTTTT
CASSVVASGNTGELFF
>TRBJ2-4|NA|NA|TRBV4-1
TGCGCCAGCAGCCAAGATGTGTCCTTGAGCGGGGCCAAAAACATTCAGTACTTC
CASSQDVSLSGAKNIQYF
>TRBJ1-2|NA|TRBD1|TRBV6-5
TGTGCCAGCTCACGCTATGAGACAGGGGACTATGGCTACACCTTC
CASSRYETGDYGYTF
>TRBJ1-5|NA|TRBD1|TRBV7-9
TGTGCCAGCAGCAAGGGACAGGGTCCAACTCAGCCCCAGCATTTT
CASSKGQGPTQPQHF
>TRBJ2-2|NA|TRBD2|TRBV7-2
TGTGCCAGCAGCTTAGGGAGCGGGAGGGGCACCGGGGAGCTGTTTTTT
CASSLGSGRGTGELFF
>TRBJ1-5|NA|NA|TRBV12-3/TRBV12-4
TGTGCCAGCACTTCAGGGTTCAATCAGCCCCAGCATTTT
CASTSGFNQPQHF
>TRBJ1-5|NA|NA|TRBV28
TGTGCCAGCAGTACGGACAGTCACCAGCCCCAGCATTTT
CASSTDSHQPQHF
>TRBJ2-5|NA|NA|TRBV5-4
TGTGCCAGCAGCTCTCCCTACGGGGAGACCCAGTACTTC
CASSSPYGETQYF
>TRBJ2-7|NA|TRBD2|TRBV7-8
TGTGCCAGCAGCTCGCGGACTAGCGGGAACTACGAGCAGTACTTC
CASSSRTSGNYEQYF
>TRBJ2-2|NA|NA|TRBV27
TGTGCCAGCAGTTTATTTACGGGATTCACCGGGGAGCTGTTTTTT
CASSLFTGFTGELFF
>TRBJ2-3|NA|TRBD2|TRBV6-5
TGTGCCAGCAGTACGCTAGCGGGGTCCACAGATACGCAGTATTTT
CASSTLAGSTDTQYF
>TRBJ2-1|NA|NA|TRBV21-1
TGTGCCAGCAGCAAAGGGACTAGCGGGAATTTAGGTGAGCAGTTCTTC
CASSKGTSGNLGEQFF
>TRBJ2-1|NA|NA|TRBV19
TGTGCCAGTAGCCCCCAGCCCGGGCGGGATAATGAGCAGTTCTTC
CASSPQPGRDNEQFF
>TRBJ2-5|NA|TRBD1|TRBV5-4
TGTGCCAGCAGCCGGGACAGGGGAGAGACCCAGTACTTC
CASSRDRGETQYF
>TRBJ1-4|NA|NA|TRBV27
TGTGCCAGCAGTGAACATTCCCCTAATGAAAAACTGTTTTTT
CASSEHSPNEKLFF
>TRBJ1-6|NA|NA|TRBV19
TGTGCCAGTAGTGAAACAGGAACAATCTATAATTCACCCCTCCACTTT
CASSETGTIYNSPLHF
>TRBJ2-7|NA|TRBD1|TRBV28
TGTGCCAGCATTACCGGAGGGACAGGGTCCTACGAGCAGTACTTC
CASITGGTGSYEQYF